The 20 T cell receptor beta chains below come from one sample, sequenced in a study of regulatory T cells in long-lasting Graves disease. Documented time point: newly diagnosed GD, antithyroid drugs for less than 3 months. There was RNA extracted from PBMCs, and the TCR library was made from it. Building the TCR beta libraries relied on iRepertoire HTBI primers, and CDR3 regions underwent Arm-PCR. TCRdb fed the multiplex PCR reads into MiXCR, producing one record per CDR3 protein. This sample yields 240,000 or so distinct CDR3 sequences, of which 20% to 25% are seen a single time; around 14% belongs to the top ten. Source: peripheral blood mononuclear cells (PBMCs), taken at new diagnosis, from a patient treated with antithyroid drugs. These TCRs come from a female donor with Graves disease.

This clonotype showed up just a few times. V is TRBV7-9 and J is TRBJ1-6; D is unclear. This CDR3 spans 17 amino acids. The germline V gene encodes CDR1 SEHNR and CDR2 FQNEAQ (reference sequence). The V gene lost 4 bases and the J gene lost 0 bases, with 13 bases spanning the gap. This CDR3 is CASSSTLRGSYNSPLHF. CDR3 sequence (DNA): TGTGCCAGCAGCTCCACTCTGCGGGGCTCCTATAATTCACCCCTCCACTTT.

This clonotype turned up a few times. One base away lies a much larger clone, so this may be a sequencing read error. The chain recombines TRBV11-2 with TRBJ2-5; 7 nucleotides agree with TRBD2. The CDR3 runs to 15 residues. CDR1 SGHAT and CDR2 FQNNGV come from the germline V gene. CDR3 amino acids: CAGSPLAFGGETQYF. CDR3 coding DNA: TGTGCCGGCAGTCCACTAGCGTTCGGGGGAGAGACCCAGTACTTC.

The sample holds many counts of this clonotype. The chain recombines TRBV4-1 with TRBJ2-2; D gene uncertain. The germline V gene has CDR1 MGHRA and CDR2 YSYEKL. The CDR3 extends over 15 amino acids. V was clipped by 1 base and J by 7 bases, with 13 bases between them. Here the CDR3 reads CASSQALASNGELFF. In nucleotides, the CDR3 is TGCGCCAGCAGCCAAGCTTTAGCTTCCAACGGGGAGCTGTTTTTT.

This clonotype was seen a few times. The chain couples TRBV19 to TRBJ2-7; D is tentatively TRBD1 or TRBD2 (6 bases each). Between the trimmed V and J ends, which lost 1 base and 3 bases, there was a span of 13 bases. This CDR3 has 15 residues. Germline lookup yields CDR1 LNHDA and CDR2 SQIVND (reference sequence). CDR3 coding DNA: TGTGCCAGTAGTATAGTCGGGGGCGCCATCTACGAGCAGTACTTC. Amino acid sequence: CASSIVGGAIYEQYF. Full variable domain (missing parts from reference TRBV19 and TRBJ2-7): DGGITQSPKYLFRKEGQNVTLSCEQNLNHDAMYWYRQDPGQGLRLIYYSQIVNDFQKGDIAEGYSVSREKKESFPLTVTSAQKNPTAFYLCASSIVGGAIYEQYFGPGTRLTVT.

Comments on this clonotype: One end of the junction is discordant with germline, which a read error may explain. This chain uses TRBV3-1 with TRBJ1-4; D is unclear. Germline V lookup: CDR1 LGHDT, CDR2 YNNKEL (reference sequence). This CDR3 region has 15 residues. The DNA of the CDR3 is TGTGCCAGCAGCCTTGAGCGGGGATCTAATGAAAAACTGGTTTTT. Amino acid sequence: CASSLERGSNEKLVF.

This clonotype was seen ten or more times. The chain has TRBV7-2 and TRBJ2-7; 11 bases are a match to TRBD2. This CDR3 region has 16 residues. V shed 3 bases, J shed 4 bases, and the junction held 8 bases outside the gene matches. Germline values: CDR1 SGHTA, CDR2 FQGNSA. CDR3 in DNA: TGTGCCAGCAGCTTCTCCGGGACTAGCGGAATATACGAGCAGTACTTC. Its protein is CASSFSGTSGIYEQYF. The complete variable domain, with remaining parts taken from reference TRBV7-2 and TRBJ2-7, reads GAGVSQSPSNKVTEKGKDVELRCDPISGHTALYWYRQSLGQGLEFLIYFQGNSAPDKSGLPSDRFSAERTGGSVSTLTIQRTQQEDSAVYLCASSFSGTSGIYEQYFGPGTRLTVT.

This clonotype was picked up many times. The chain uses TRBV7-2 and TRBJ1-1; D not resolved. Trimming cost V 5 bases and J 1 base, with 8 bases left between them. CDR3 length equals 13 residues. CDR1 is SGHTA and CDR2 is FQGNSA in the germline V gene. For the CDR3, the DNA is TGTGCCAGCAGCCAAACACAGAACACTGAAGCTTTCTTT. Translated, it gives CASSQTQNTEAFF.

This clonotype was recorded many times. The chain links TRBV10-2 to TRBJ1-5; D is possibly TRBD1 (5 bases). Trimming removed 2 bases from V and 4 bases from J, with 9 bases in between. The CDR3 covers 14 residues. Germline CDR1 and CDR2: WSHSY and SAAADI. For the CDR3, the DNA is TGCGCCAGCAGTGAGAGGAGGGGTAATCAGCCCCAGCATTTT. Protein product: CASSERRGNQPQHF.

There are many counts of this clonotype. The chain has TRBV6-9 and TRBJ1-1; weak D call: TRBD1 (5 bases). The CDR3 is 14 residues long. Germline V lookup: CDR1 MNHGY, CDR2 SVAAGI. Deletions cut 4 bases from V and 1 base from J, with 10 bases between. The CDR3 spells CASSFTQGNTEAFF. In DNA form, the CDR3 reads TGTGCCAGCAGTTTTACTCAGGGGAACACTGAAGCTTTCTTT.

This clonotype turned up a few times. This may arise from a read error, as a much more abundant clone is one base away. The chain is built from TRBV5-5 and TRBJ1-2; the D gene is possibly TRBD1 (5 bases). CDR1 is SGHKS and CDR2 is YYEKEE in the germline V gene (reference sequence). The CDR3 spans 13 residues. CDR3 protein: CASNLVSGYGYTF. In DNA form, the CDR3 reads TGTGCCAGCAACTTGGTTTCAGGGTACGGCTACACCTTC.

The chain has TRBV5-1 and TRBJ2-7; TRBD2 might be the D (7 bases). This CDR3 has 16 residues. CDR1 and CDR2 (germline): SGHRS, YFSETQ. V was clipped by 3 bases and J by 7 bases, with 23 bases between them. CDR3 sequence reads: CASSWGLSSGSAEQYF. The DNA of the CDR3 is TGCGCCAGCAGCTGGGGGCTCTCTAGCGGTTCAGCAGAGCAGTACTTC.

The chain recombines TRBV28 with TRBJ2-1; TRBD2 agrees at 7 bases. The CDR3 covers 16 residues. Germline V lookup: CDR1 MDHEN, CDR2 SYDVKM. V lost 4 bases and J lost 0; bases outside the gene matches: 6. The chain's CDR3 is CASSSVGGSSYNEQFF. The CDR3 DNA follows: TGTGCCAGCAGTTCCGTCGGGGGGAGCTCCTACAATGAGCAGTTCTTC.

The chain is built from TRBV19 and TRBJ1-1; TRBD1 matches 7 bases. The CDR3 is 13 amino acids. The V gene end was trimmed by 7 bases and the J gene end by 4 bases; junction bases not matched to a gene: 6. Germline assignment: CDR1 LNHDA and CDR2 SQIVND (reference sequence). The CDR3 coding sequence is TGTGCCAGTACGCACAGGGGAGCCACTGAAGCTTTCTTT. This codes for CASTHRGATEAFF.

V gene TRBV6-4 combines with J gene TRBJ2-3; D may be TRBD1 (6 bases). The germline V gene has CDR1 MRHNA and CDR2 SNTAGT. CDR3 size: 15 residues. The V gene lost 4 bases and the J gene lost 8 bases, with 19 bases spanning the gap. The chain's CDR3 is CASSATGLLGGTQYF. CDR3 nucleotide sequence: TGTGCCAGCAGTGCGACAGGCCTCCTAGGCGGTACGCAGTATTTT.

This clonotype was seen many times. J is TRBJ2-7 and V is TRBV20-1; possible D gene TRBD2, 6 bases. Looked up from germline, CDR1 is DFQATT and CDR2 is SNEGSKA (reference sequence). V gave up 3 bases and J gave up 2 bases, with 8 bases separating them. The CDR3 totals 12 residues. CDR3 nucleotides: TGCAGTGCTAGCGGGGGACCCTACGAGCAGTACTTC. Its translation is CSASGGPYEQYF.

At least ten counts were recorded for this clonotype. V and J are TRBV15 and TRBJ2-5; D unclear. Germline V lookup: CDR1 LNHNV, CDR2 YYDKDF (reference sequence). V shed 5 bases and J shed 5 bases, with 15 bases lying between them. The CDR3 totals 14 residues. The CDR3 sequence is CATSLRGLSETQYF. The CDR3 nucleotides read TGTGCCACCAGCCTTCGCGGCCTCTCCGAGACCCAGTACTTC.

This clonotype has a count of ten or more. The chain links TRBV6-1 to TRBJ2-1; 12 positions match TRBD1. Trimming took 6 bases from V and 7 from J; bases not matched to a gene: 7. Germline loops: CDR1 MNHNS, CDR2 SASEGT. The CDR3 length is 15 residues. The CDR3 sequence: CASRSGTGGLNEQFF. The CDR3 nucleotides read TGTGCCAGCAGATCCGGGACAGGGGGCCTGAATGAGCAGTTCTTC.

A word on this clonotype: A read error is likely here: a far larger clone is one base away. The genes are TRBV7-9 and TRBJ1-4; TRBD1 is a possible D gene (5 bases). Germline values: CDR1 SEHNR, CDR2 FQNEAQ (reference sequence). CDR3 length: 14 residues. The CDR3 nucleotides read TGTGCCAGCAGCACCGGGACTCCGAATGAAAAACTGCTTTTT. Translating gives CASSTGTPNEKLLF.

Comment on this clonotype: A far bigger clonotype differs at one base, so this is likely a read error. V gene TRBV2 combines with J gene TRBJ1-2; D unclear. The CDR3 is 13 residues long. From germline, CDR1 is SNHLY and CDR2 FYNNEI. DNA of the CDR3: TGTGCCAGCAGTGAGTGGGCAGCTGATGGCTACGCCTTC. Its protein is CASSEWAADGYAF.

The table lists this clonotype with many counts. The chain has TRBV3-1 and TRBJ2-5; D could derive from TRBD1 or TRBD2 (6 bases each). The V gene's germline CDR1 is LGHDT and CDR2 YNNKEL (reference sequence). The CDR3 length is 16 residues. V was clipped by 3 bases and J by 1 base, with 15 bases between them. The CDR3 nucleotides read TGTGCCAGCAGCCAGGGATATTCGGGGGCCCAAGAGACCCAGTACTTC. It yields the protein CASSQGYSGAQETQYF.